This T cell receptor beta chain is from a study of T cell changes during pregnancy in multiple sclerosis. Here immunoSEQ multiplex PCR was the method, and the copy in TCRdb shows in-frame clones only, minus some. The sample includes about 40,000 clones, 75% to 95% of them seen just once. The CDR3 spans 13 residues. Germline lookup yields CDR1 MNHNS and CDR2 SASEGT. J gave up 4 bases and V 7 bases, and 4 bases lay outside the gene matches. This sequence was found in a female donor with multiple sclerosis, enrolled in a pregnancy study. V gene TRBV6-1 combines with J gene TRBJ1-2, with TRBD1 matching 9 bases. This specimen consisted of CD4+ T cells from peripheral blood mononuclear cells, obtained in the third trimester of pregnancy. The CDR3 reads CASKQGAGYGYTF. The CDR3 nucleotides read TGTGCCAGCAAACAGGGGGCGGGCTATGGCTACACCTTC.